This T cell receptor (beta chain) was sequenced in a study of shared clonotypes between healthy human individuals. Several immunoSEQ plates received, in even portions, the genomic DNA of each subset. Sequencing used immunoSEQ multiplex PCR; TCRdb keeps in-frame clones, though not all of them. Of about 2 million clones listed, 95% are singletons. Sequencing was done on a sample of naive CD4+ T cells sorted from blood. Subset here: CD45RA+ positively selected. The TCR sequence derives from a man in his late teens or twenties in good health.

CDR3: CASSQDSARGREKLFF. The CDR3 DNA is TGCGCCAGCAGCCAAGATTCCGCCAGGGGAAGAGAAAAACTGTTTTTT. The V call is TRBV4-1, the J call TRBJ1-4, with D perhaps TRBD1 (6 bases). The ends were cut back, 0 bases at V and 8 bases at J, with 16 bases in the middle. The CDR3 contains 16 residues. Per germline, CDR1 MGHRA and CDR2 YSYEKL.